This TCR beta chain was profiled in a study of cytomegalovirus exposure and HLA in healthy donors. This clone was seen a few times. Deletions cut 2 bases from V and 0 bases from J, with 5 bases between. The CDR3 is made up of 13 amino acids. Germline V gives CDR1 GTSNPN, CDR2 SVGIG (reference sequence). Nominally healthy donors were sampled, though unrecorded immune exposures were likely. The PCR used 60 Vbeta and 13 Jbeta primers. Method: immunoSEQ multiplex PCR; TCRdb's copy keeps in-frame clones and lacks some. The sample yields around 200,000 clones, roughly 84% seen once. The receptor was isolated from a girl aged 5-17 years in good health and CMV-seronegative. The chain carries TRBV30 and TRBJ1-5; D unclear. Sample: PBMCs. Here the CDR3 reads CAWSLDSNQPQHF. The CDR3 nucleotides are TGTGCCTGGAGTTTAGATAGCAATCAGCCCCAGCATTTT.